The 2 T cell receptor beta chains listed next were all sequenced from one sample in a study of shared clonotypes between healthy human individuals. Only in-frame clones appear in the TCRdb table, and some are missing; sequencing was by immunoSEQ multiplex PCR. The table lists under 2.5 million clones, just under 95% of them singletons. The sequencing input was naive CD4+ T cells from PBMCs. Sample subset: CD45RA+ positively selected. These receptors all stem from a man aged 18 to 35 in good health. Some clones in this sample may be carry-over from other donors' samples.

The chain joins TRBV6-5 to TRBJ1-3; unclear D gene. The germline V and J ends were trimmed by 2 bases and 2 bases, with 7 bases remaining between them. The CDR3 has 14 amino acids. CDR1 and CDR2 from the germline V gene are MNHEY and SVGAGI. The chain's CDR3 is CASSYGTAGNTIYF. CDR3 in DNA: TGTGCCAGCAGTTACGGCACAGCTGGAAACACCATATATTTT.

This chain links TRBV7-9 with TRBJ2-3; D call uncertain. Germline V CDR1 and CDR2: SEHNR, FQNEAQ (reference sequence). V lost 1 base and J lost 1, with 6 bases in between. The CDR3 is 14 amino acids. The CDR3 DNA sequence: TGTGCCAGCAGCTTAGTTTTGCGCACAGATACGCAGTATTTT. Residues: CASSLVLRTDTQYF.